This record covers a single T cell receptor beta chain. Its antigen is currently unknown. The record originates from a study of vaccination effects on CD4 cells after COVID-19. Points from the study as a whole: Early post-infection timepoints were missing from the study, which also had few convalescent patients. In healthy vaccinees, only 1 of 255 vaccine-induced clones cross-reacted with common cold coronaviruses.

Antigen-specific CD4+ T cells were expanded (with viral peptide pools) by the ViraFEST assay ahead of sequencing. Cells that had been cultured for 10 days were the source of isolated CD4+ T cells. This CDR3 has 20 residues. The repertoire was sequenced with immunoSEQ multiplex PCR; TCRdb's copy has only in-frame clones and lacks some. The sample lists under 80,000 clones; approximately 74% were seen once. This rearrangement joins TRBV21-1 to TRBJ1-5; the table's TRBD1 call for D was not verified on the DNA. TRBV21-1 is given as a pseudogene. The TCR comes from a human donor who received a COVID-19 vaccine. The specimen comprised CD4+ T cells from PBMCs cultured with HCoV-229E spike peptides, sampled before COVID-19 vaccination. CDR3 protein: CASSKAGAGKVLSCFQPQHF. The CDR3 bases are TGTGCCAGCAGCAAAGCAGGGGCAGGGAAGGTCTTGAGTTGCTTCCAGCCCCAGCATTTT.